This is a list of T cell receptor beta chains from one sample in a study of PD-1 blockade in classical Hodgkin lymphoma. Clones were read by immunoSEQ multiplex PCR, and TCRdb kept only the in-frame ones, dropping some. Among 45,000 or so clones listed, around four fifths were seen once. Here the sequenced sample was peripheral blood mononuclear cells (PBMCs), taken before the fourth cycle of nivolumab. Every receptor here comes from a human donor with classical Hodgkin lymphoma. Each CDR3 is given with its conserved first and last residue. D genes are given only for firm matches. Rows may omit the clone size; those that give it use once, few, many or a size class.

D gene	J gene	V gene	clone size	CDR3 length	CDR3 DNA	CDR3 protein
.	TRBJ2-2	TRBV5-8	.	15	TGTGCCAGCAGCTTATGGGGACAGCGGGACGGGGAGCTGTTTTTT	CASSLWGQRDGELFF
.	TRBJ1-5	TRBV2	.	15	TGTGCCAGCAGTGAAGCTGCACGGGGCGGTCAGCCCCAGCATTTT	CASSEAARGGQPQHF
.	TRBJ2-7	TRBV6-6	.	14	TGTGCCAGCAGTTACTCTGACCGGTCCTACGAGCAGTACTTC	CASSYSDRSYEQYF
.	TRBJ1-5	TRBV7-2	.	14	TGTGCCAGCAGCCTCAATGTAGAGGGTCAGCCCCAGCATTTT	CASSLNVEGQPQHF
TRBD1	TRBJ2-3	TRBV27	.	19	TGTGCCAGCAAACCCCTTTTAGGCCTGGATTCGGGACAGGGTTCGTGGCAGTATTTT	CASKPLLGLDSGQGSWQYF
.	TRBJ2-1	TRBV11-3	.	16	TGTGCCAGCAGCTTAGTGGGCTCCGGCTCCTACAATGAGCAGTTCTTC	CASSLVGSGSYNEQFF
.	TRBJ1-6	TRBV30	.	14	TGTGCCTGGAGTGGAGGCCTCTCCGGGGCACCCCTCCACTTT	CAWSGGLSGAPLHF
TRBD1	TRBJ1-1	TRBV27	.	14	TGTGCCAGCAGACGACAGGGGGCGCCCACTGAAGCTTTCTTT	CASRRQGAPTEAFF
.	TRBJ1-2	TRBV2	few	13	TGTGCCAGCAGTGAGCAAGGATCCTATGGCTACACCTTC	CASSEQGSYGYTF
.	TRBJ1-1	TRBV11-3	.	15	TGTGCCAGCAGCCCCCGGGGGGGTGCGAACACTGAAGCTTTCTTT	CASSPRGGANTEAFF
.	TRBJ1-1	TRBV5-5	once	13	TGTGCCAGCAGCTTGCAGGCGAACACTGAAGCTTTCTTT	CASSLQANTEAFF
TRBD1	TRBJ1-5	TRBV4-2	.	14	TGTGCCAGCAGCCAAGGCAGGGGGAATCAGCCCCAGCATTTT	CASSQGRGNQPQHF
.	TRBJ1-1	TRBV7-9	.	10	TGTGCCAGCAGCCTGCATGAAGCTTTCTTT	CASSLHEAFF
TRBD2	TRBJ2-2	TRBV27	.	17	TGTGCCAGCAGTCCGGGGACTAGTGGGTGGGTTATCAGGGAGCTGTTTTTT	CASSPGTSGWVIRELFF
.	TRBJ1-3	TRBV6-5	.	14	TGTGCCAGCAGTTACGGAGAATCTGGAAACACCATATATTTT	CASSYGESGNTIYF
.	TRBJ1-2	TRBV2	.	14	TGTGCCAGCAGTGCGGGGGCCTTGAACTATGGCTACACCTTC	CASSAGALNYGYTF
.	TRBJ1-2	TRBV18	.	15	TGTGCCAGCTCACCAGTCGCCAGGACTAACTATGGCTACACCTTC	CASSPVARTNYGYTF
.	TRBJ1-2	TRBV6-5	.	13	TGTGCCAGCAGTTCTGGAATTTTTGGGGGCTACACCTTC	CASSSGIFGGYTF
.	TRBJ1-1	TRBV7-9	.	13	TGTGCCAGCAGCCCCTTTGATTTCACTGAAGCTTTCTTT	CASSPFDFTEAFF
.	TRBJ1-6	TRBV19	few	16	TGTGCCAGTACCCTAACCGTGAGCTCCTATAATTCACCCCTCCACTTT	CASTLTVSSYNSPLHF
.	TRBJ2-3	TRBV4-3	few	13	TGCGCCAGCAGCCAATATAGCACAGATACGCAGTATTTT	CASSQYSTDTQYF
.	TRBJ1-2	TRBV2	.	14	TGTGCCAGCAGTGGAGCAGGGGAAGCAGGTGGCTACACCTTC	CASSGAGEAGGYTF
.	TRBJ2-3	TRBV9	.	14	TGTGCCAGCAGCGTTTCCCCCTCTGGAGATACGCAGTATTTT	CASSVSPSGDTQYF
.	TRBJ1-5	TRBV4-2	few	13	TGTGCCAGCAGCCGAGACGGCAATCAGCCCCAGCATTTT	CASSRDGNQPQHF
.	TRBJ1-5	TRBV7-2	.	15	TGTGCCAGCAGCTCCGATGACTTGTGGTATCAGCCCCAGCATTTT	CASSSDDLWYQPQHF
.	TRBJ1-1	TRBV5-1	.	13	TGCGCCAGCAGCTTGAGTCTGAACACTGAAGCTTTCTTT	CASSLSLNTEAFF
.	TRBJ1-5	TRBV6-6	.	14	TGTGCCAGCAGACCAGGAGGCCACAATCAGCCCCAGCATTTT	CASRPGGHNQPQHF
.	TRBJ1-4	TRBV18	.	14	TGTGCCAGCCGGCCGAGGGGCGGTAATGAAAAACTGTTTTTT	CASRPRGGNEKLFF
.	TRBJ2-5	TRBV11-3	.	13	TGTGCCAGCAGCTTAGGCCCGAGGGAGACCCAGTACTTC	CASSLGPRETQYF
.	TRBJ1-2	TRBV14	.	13	TGTGCCAGCAGCCCACAGGAGGACTATGGCTACACCTTC	CASSPQEDYGYTF
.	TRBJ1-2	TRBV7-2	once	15	TGTGCCAGCAGCAAAGGGGACACACCTAACTATGGCTACACCTTC	CASSKGDTPNYGYTF
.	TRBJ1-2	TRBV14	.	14	TGTGCCAGCATCGCTAGGAACCCAAAGGATGGCTACACCTTC	CASIARNPKDGYTF
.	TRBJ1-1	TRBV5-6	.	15	TGTGCCAGCAGCTTGAAGGCAGCCTACAACACTGAAGCTTTCTTT	CASSLKAAYNTEAFF
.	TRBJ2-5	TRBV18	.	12	TGTGCCAGCTCACCACGAGGGGAGACCCAGTACTTC	CASSPRGETQYF
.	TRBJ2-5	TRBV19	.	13	TGTGCCAGTAGTATAATGGGCCAAGAGACCCAGTACTTC	CASSIMGQETQYF
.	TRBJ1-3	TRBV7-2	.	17	TGTGCCAGCAGCCCGGTGGACCCCTCGAGTACCGGAAACACCATATATTTT	CASSPVDPSSTGNTIYF
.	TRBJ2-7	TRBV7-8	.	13	TGTGCCAGCAGCCAACGAGGAGCAGGGGAGCAGTACTTC	CASSQRGAGEQYF
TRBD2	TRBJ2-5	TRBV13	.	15	TGTGCCACCCTCGGGGCTAGCGGGGACCAAGAGACCCAGTACTTC	CATLGASGDQETQYF
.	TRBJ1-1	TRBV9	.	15	TGTGCCAGCAGCGGGCGGCGTGTAGGGAACACTGAAGCTTTCTTT	CASSGRRVGNTEAFF
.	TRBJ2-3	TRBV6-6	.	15	TGTGCCAGCAGTTACTCTGAGGGGAGCACAGATACGCAGTATTTT	CASSYSEGSTDTQYF
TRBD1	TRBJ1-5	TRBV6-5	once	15	TGTGCCAGCAGGCGACAGACAGGGTTAAATCAGCCCCAGCATTTT	CASRRQTGLNQPQHF
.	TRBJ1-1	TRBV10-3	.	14	TGTGCCACCGAGGGCCATAACATGAACACTGAAGCTTTCTTT	CATEGHNMNTEAFF
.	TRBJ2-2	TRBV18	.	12	TGTGCCAGCTCACTTAATCTCGGGGAGCTGTTTTTT	CASSLNLGELFF
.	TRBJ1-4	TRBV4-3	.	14	TGCGCCAGCAGCCAAGATCGAGCCCGCGAAAAACTGTTTTTT	CASSQDRAREKLFF
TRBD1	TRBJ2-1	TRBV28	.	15	TGTGCCAGCAGTTTACCGACAGGGCGGTCCAATGAGCAGTTCTTC	CASSLPTGRSNEQFF
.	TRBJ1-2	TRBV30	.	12	TGTGCCTGGGACAGCAGCTTCTATGGCTACACCTTC	CAWDSSFYGYTF
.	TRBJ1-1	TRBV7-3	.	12	TGTGCCAGCAGCTTCGCGGGGGCGGAAGCTTTCTTT	CASSFAGAEAFF
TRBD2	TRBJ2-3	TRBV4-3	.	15	TGCGCCAGCAGCCACACTAGCGGGGGGCAGGGAACGCAGTATTTT	CASSHTSGGQGTQYF
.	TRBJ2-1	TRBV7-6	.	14	TGTGCCAGCAGCTTAGCCCCATTAAACAATGAGCAGTTCTTC	CASSLAPLNNEQFF
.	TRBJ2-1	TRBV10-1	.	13	TGCGCCAGCCCCGAAAAGGGGAATAATATGCAGTTCTTC	CASPEKGNNMQFF
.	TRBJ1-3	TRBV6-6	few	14	TGTGCCAGCCTTCCTGGGACTTCCCGAAACACCATATATTTT	CASLPGTSRNTIYF
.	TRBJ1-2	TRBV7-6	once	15	TGTGCCAGCAGCTTCTCAGGGGTGCGGGGGTCTGGCTACACCTTC	CASSFSGVRGSGYTF
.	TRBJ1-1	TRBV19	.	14	TGTGCCAGTAGTTATGAGGGCTGGGACACTGAAGCTTTCTTT	CASSYEGWDTEAFF
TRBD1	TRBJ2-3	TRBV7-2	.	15	TGTGCCAGCAGCTTAAGGACAGGGGTGAGGGGGACGCAGTATTTT	CASSLRTGVRGTQYF
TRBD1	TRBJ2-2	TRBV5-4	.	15	TGTGCCAGCAGCGTAAGACAGGGGGCGACCGGGGAGCTGTTTTTT	CASSVRQGATGELFF
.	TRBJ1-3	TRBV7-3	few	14	TGTGCCAGCAGCCCCGGCCCCTCTGGAAACACCATATATTTT	CASSPGPSGNTIYF
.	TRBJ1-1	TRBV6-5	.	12	TGTGCCAGCAGGAGGGGAAGGACTGAAGCTTTCTTT	CASRRGRTEAFF
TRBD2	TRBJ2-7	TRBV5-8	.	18	TGTGCCAGCAGCACGGGACTAGCGGGAGGGGCCCGATCCTACGAGCAGTACTTC	CASSTGLAGGARSYEQYF